This T cell receptor beta chain was obtained from a study of identical twins. Study outcomes and limitations: Alpha sequences out of frame and shared by twins had excess low generation probability.

This CDR3 spans 10 amino acids. V was cut by 5 bases and J by 9 bases, with 8 bases left in between. Looked up from germline, CDR1 is SEHNR and CDR2 is FQNEAQ (reference sequence). This clonotype was observed a few times. Antigen unknown. TCRdb itself ran the 5' RACE reads through MiXCR, one entry per CDR3 protein. Of around 670,000 distinct CDR3 sequences in the sample, roughly 6% were seen once. The sequenced sample was naive T cells sorted from blood. The receptor's source is a man between 18 and 29 years old in good health. This rearrangement joins TRBV7-9 to TRBJ2-7, with a tentative D call TRBD2 (5 bases). The CDR3, as DNA: TGTGCCAGCAGCCTTCGGGGGCAGTACTTC. Its protein product is CASSLRGQYF.